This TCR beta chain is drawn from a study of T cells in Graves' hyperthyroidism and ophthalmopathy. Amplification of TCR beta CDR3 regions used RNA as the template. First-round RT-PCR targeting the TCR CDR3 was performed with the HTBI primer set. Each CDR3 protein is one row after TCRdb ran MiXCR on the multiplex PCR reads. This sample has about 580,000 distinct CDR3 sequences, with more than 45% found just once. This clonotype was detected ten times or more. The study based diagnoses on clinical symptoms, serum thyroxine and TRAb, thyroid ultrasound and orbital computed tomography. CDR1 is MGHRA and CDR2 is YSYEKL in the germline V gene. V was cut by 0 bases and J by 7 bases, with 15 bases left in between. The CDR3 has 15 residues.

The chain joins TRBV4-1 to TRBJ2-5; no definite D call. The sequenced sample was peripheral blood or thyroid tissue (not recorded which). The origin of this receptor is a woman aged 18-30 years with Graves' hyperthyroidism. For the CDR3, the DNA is TGCGCCAGCAGCCAAGATATAACAGCCTCCCGGACCCAGTACTTC. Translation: CASSQDITASRTQYF.